The 17 T cell receptor beta chains given below trace back to one sample, sequenced in a study of blood T cells in healthy people across ages. A second about 7 to 12 cycle PCR used barcoded and J-beta primers. Using its own MiXCR run on the 5' RACE reads, TCRdb lists one record per CDR3 protein. This sample has around 1,000,000 distinct CDR3 sequences, with around 27% found just once. The same sample was also studied in work on T cells of mothers and their children.

Sequences were obtained from blood. The receptor set was obtained from a girl aged 2 to 9 in good health.

This clonotype was recorded a few times. The rearrangement uses TRBV7-3 and TRBJ2-5; TRBD2 matches at 8 bases. This CDR3 has 17 residues. CDR1 is SGHTA and CDR2 is FQGTGA in the germline V gene. With V trimmed by 5 bases and J by 7 bases, 18 bases remained unmatched. CDR3 residues: CASSPAGGGRGFGTQYF. The CDR3 DNA sequence: TGTGCCAGCAGCCCCGCGGGCGGGGGGCGAGGATTTGGGACCCAGTACTTC.

The chain is built from TRBV21-1 and TRBJ2-5; the table names TRBD2, a call not compared with the DNA. TRBV21-1 is termed a pseudogene. The length of the CDR3 is 17 residues. The CDR3: CASRMTSGSSPQETQYF. DNA for the CDR3: TGTGCCAGCAGAATGACTAGCGGGAGTTCGCCTCAAGAGACCCAGTACTTC.

This clonotype was detected a few times. The chain uses TRBV5-1 and TRBJ2-1; TRBD1 matches at 8 bases. Germline loops: CDR1 SGHRS, CDR2 YFSETQ. CDR3 length: 16 amino acids. The V segment lost 4 bases and the J segment 4 bases; nucleotides outside the gene matches: 10. The CDR3 DNA reads TGCGCCAGCAGCCCCCGGCGGGACAGGTTGTACAATGAGCAGTTCTTC. Amino acid sequence: CASSPRRDRLYNEQFF.

The sample holds many counts of this clonotype. In nucleotides, the CDR3 is TGTGCCAGCAGCGATGGACTAGACGAGACCCAGTACTTC. Translated, it gives CASSDGLDETQYF. This rearrangement joins TRBV9 to TRBJ2-5; 7 bases line up with TRBD2. CDR1 and CDR2 from the germline V gene are SGDLS and YYNGEE. This CDR3 has 13 residues. The V gene end was trimmed by 3 bases and the J gene end by 5 bases; junction bases not matched to a gene: 4.

The genes are TRBV27 and TRBJ1-6; maybe TRBD1 (6 bases). Per the germline V gene, CDR1 is MNHEY and CDR2 is SMNVEV (reference sequence). The germline V and J ends were trimmed by 5 bases and 8 bases, with 10 bases remaining between them. The length of the CDR3 is 13 residues. In DNA, the CDR3 is TGTGCCAGCAGTCCGGACAGCCATTCACCCCTCCACTTT. Amino acids: CASSPDSHSPLHF.

The chain employs TRBV7-2 and TRBJ2-1, with 9 bases lining up with TRBD1. Germline loops: CDR1 SGHTA, CDR2 FQGNSA. The CDR3 extends over 17 amino acids. J lost 5 bases, V lost 5 bases, and 13 bases had no gene match. CDR3 sequence: CASSPLGQGIHDNEQFF. DNA of the CDR3: TGTGCCAGCAGCCCCCTGGGACAGGGAATTCACGACAATGAGCAGTTCTTC.

This clonotype has more than one count but fewer than ten. The J gene is TRBJ2-7, the V gene TRBV7-9, with 8 bases that match TRBD1. The CDR3 extends over 13 amino acids. V shed 4 bases and J 6 bases; nucleotides not matched to a gene: 5. Germline V lookup: CDR1 SEHNR, CDR2 FQNEAQ (reference sequence). The CDR3 DNA follows: TGTGCCAGCAGCTACGGAGGGACAGGCGAGCAGTACTTC. Translating gives CASSYGGTGEQYF.

The table lists this clonotype with a few counts. V usage is TRBV6-1 and J usage is TRBJ2-1; 8 bases are shared with TRBD2. Germline V gene data show CDR1 as MNHNS and CDR2 as SASEGT. The CDR3 has 15 amino acids. J gave up 9 bases and V 8 bases, and 15 bases lay outside the gene matches. The CDR3 DNA follows: TGTGCCAGCGGGGTTATGCGGGAGGCCCACCGTGAGCAGTTCTTC. Its translation is CASGVMREAHREQFF.

The rearrangement links TRBV6-2 or TRBV6-3 to TRBJ2-1; 8 positions agree with TRBD2. CDR3 size: 13 residues. Losses at the gene ends were 7 bases for V and 9 bases for J; bases not matched to a gene: 8. CDR1 is MNHEY and CDR2 is SVGEGT in the germline V gene. CDR3 in amino acids: CASKFGGAGEQFF. DNA for the CDR3: TGTGCCAGCAAGTTCGGGGGGGCAGGTGAGCAGTTCTTC.

This clonotype was counted only a few times. The V gene is TRBV5-1, the J gene TRBJ2-3; D unclear. The CDR3 has 15 residues. The V and J ends lost 0 bases and 0 bases respectively, with 8 bases between them. The germline V gene has CDR1 SGHRS and CDR2 YFSETQ. The CDR3 sequence: CASSLAAESTDTQYF. CDR3 coding DNA: TGCGCCAGCAGCTTGGCGGCCGAGAGCACAGATACGCAGTATTTT.

The V call is TRBV7-8, the J call TRBJ2-1; the match to TRBD2 covers 13 bases. Germline-derived CDR1 and CDR2 are SGHVS and FQNEAQ. The CDR3 extends over 15 amino acids. Germline trimming cut 3 bases from V and 7 bases from J; bases unmatched to any gene: 3. CDR3 nucleotides: TGTGCCAGCAGCTTTGAACTAGCGGGGGGGAATGAGCAGTTCTTC. It specifies CASSFELAGGNEQFF.

The chain recombines TRBV7-8 with TRBJ2-1; D gene uncertain. The CDR3 runs 13 residues. Germline CDR1 reads SGHVS; CDR2 reads FQNEAQ. The V end lost 5 bases, the J end lost 9 bases, and 14 bases lay between the germline ends. DNA for the CDR3: TGTGCCAGCAGCGCGTCCCCTATCGGTGAGCAGTTCTTC. It codes for CASSASPIGEQFF.

This clonotype was counted a few times. J is TRBJ2-7 and V is TRBV5-1; D remains unclear. The CDR3 sequence is 16 residues long. Germline V gives CDR1 SGHRS, CDR2 YFSETQ. V gave up 0 bases and J gave up 6 bases, with 19 bases separating them. The chain's CDR3 is CASSLALAGGLGEQYF. The CDR3 coding sequence is TGCGCCAGCAGCTTGGCCCTGGCAGGTGGGCTTGGCGAGCAGTACTTC.

J is TRBJ2-6 and V is TRBV10-3, with unresolved D. Trimming took 2 bases from V and 0 from J, leaving 8 bases between them. From germline, CDR1 is ENHRY and CDR2 SYGVKD. This CDR3 region has 16 residues. The CDR3 DNA follows: TGTGCCATCAGTGAGGGCCGAAGCTCTGGGGCCAACGTCCTGACTTTC. Encoded protein: CAISEGRSSGANVLTF.

This clonotype appeared a few times. This chain uses TRBV7-2 with TRBJ2-1; 14 nucleotides match TRBD2. Germline values: CDR1 SGHTA, CDR2 FQGNSA. Trimming at V came to 5 bases and at J to 9 bases, leaving 12 bases not matched to a gene. The CDR3 runs 17 residues. CDR3 nucleotide sequence: TGTGCCAGCAGCAGGACTAGCGGGGGGAGCCGCCCGGGTGAGCAGTTCTTC. Translation: CASSRTSGGSRPGEQFF.

This chain uses TRBV18 with TRBJ2-5; no clear D. Gene TRBJ2-1 matches the end of the DNA better, so the J call may be wrong. The germline V gene has CDR1 KGHSH and CDR2 LQKENI. The CDR3 totals 15 residues. The CDR3 loop reads CASSIDLIAYNEQFF. The CDR3, as DNA: TGTGCCAGCTCCATTGACCTGATCGCCTACAATGAGCAGTTCTTC.

Points on this clonotype: It may be a read error: a sequence one base away is much more abundant. The J gene is TRBJ2-5, the V gene TRBV3-1; TRBD2 might be the D (5 bases). The V gene's germline CDR1 is LGHDT and CDR2 YNNKEL (reference sequence). The CDR3 extends over 14 amino acids. The V end lost 5 bases, the J end lost 3 bases, and 13 bases lay between the germline ends. This CDR3 is CASSFRSGKETQYF. CDR3 DNA sequence: TGTGCCAGCAGCTTCCGGTCGGGGAAAGAGACCCAGTACTTC.